A single sample is the source of the 3 T cell receptor beta chains below, sequenced in a study of regulatory T cells in long-lasting Graves disease (dated by TCRdb to about 2021). The protocol used for the library was multiplex PCR. The listed sequencing device is Illumina HiSeq 4000. CDR3 regions were amplified by Arm-PCR with iRepertoire HTBI primers to construct TCR beta libraries. TCRdb reworked the public reads: Q25 trimming with fastp, MiXCR clone assembly, productive beta chains retained. Each CDR3 protein gets just one entry, which takes the most common genes and DNA from the rows behind it. The table for this sample lists some 470,000 distinct CDR3 sequences; 20% to 25% of them were counted only once. The ten most abundant clones make up over 6% of the sample. The sample's time point, from its label and the paper: persistent/refractory GD, antithyroid drugs over 5 years with positive TRAb. For both TCR sequencing and RNA sequencing, RNA was extracted from PBMCs in TRIzol.

The material was peripheral blood mononuclear cells (PBMCs), obtained when the disease was refractory, from a patient treated with antithyroid drugs. Receptors were obtained from a female donor with Graves disease.

The chain has TRBV6-1 and TRBJ1-6; tentatively, D is TRBD1 (5 bases). Trimming stripped 6 bases from V and 7 bases from J, with 13 bases between. The CDR3 loop spans 14 amino acids. CDR1 is MNHNS, CDR2 SASEGT, per germline. Here the CDR3 reads CASSKTGLNSPLHF. The CDR3 DNA reads TGTGCCAGCAGCAAGACGGGACTCAATTCACCCCTCCACTTT.

The sample holds many counts of this clonotype. This chain connects TRBV28 to TRBJ2-1; TRBD1 aligns across 8 bases. Per the germline V gene, CDR1 is MDHEN and CDR2 is SYDVKM. Trimming removed 1 base from V and 9 bases from J; junction bases left unmatched: 11. CDR3 size: 16 residues. CDR3 amino acids: CASSLFGDRGITEQFF. The CDR3 coding sequence is TGTGCCAGCAGTTTATTCGGCGACAGGGGTATTACTGAGCAGTTCTTC.

This clonotype was found many times. The CDR3 DNA follows: TGTGCCAGCAGTTTAATATACAATAGCAATCAGCCCCAGCATTTT. Its translation is CASSLIYNSNQPQHF. The chain carries TRBV28 and TRBJ1-5; unclear D gene. This CDR3 comprises 15 residues. The ends were cut back, 2 bases at V and 0 bases at J, with 8 bases in the middle. Germline V gene lookup returns CDR1 MDHEN and CDR2 SYDVKM. Combining the CDR3 with reference TRBV28 and TRBJ1-5 gives the whole variable domain DVKVTQSSRYLVKRTGEKVFLECVQDMDHENMFWYRQDPGLGLRLIYFSYDVKMKEKGDIPEGYSVSREKKERFSLILESASTNQTSMYLCASSLIYNSNQPQHFGDGTRLSIL.